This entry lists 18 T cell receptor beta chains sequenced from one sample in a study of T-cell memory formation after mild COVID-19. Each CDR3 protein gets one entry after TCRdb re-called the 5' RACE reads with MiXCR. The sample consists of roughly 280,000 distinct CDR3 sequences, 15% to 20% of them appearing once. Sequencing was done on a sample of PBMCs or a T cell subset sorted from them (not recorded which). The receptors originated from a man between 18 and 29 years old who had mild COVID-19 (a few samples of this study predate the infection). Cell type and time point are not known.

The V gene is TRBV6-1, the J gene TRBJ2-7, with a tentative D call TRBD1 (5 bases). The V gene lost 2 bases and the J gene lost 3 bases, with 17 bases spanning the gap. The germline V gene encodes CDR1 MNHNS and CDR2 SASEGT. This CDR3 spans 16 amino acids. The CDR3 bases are TGTGCCAGCAGTGAACTGCCCGCCAGGGCTAACTACGAGCAGTACTTC. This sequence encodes CASSELPARANYEQYF.

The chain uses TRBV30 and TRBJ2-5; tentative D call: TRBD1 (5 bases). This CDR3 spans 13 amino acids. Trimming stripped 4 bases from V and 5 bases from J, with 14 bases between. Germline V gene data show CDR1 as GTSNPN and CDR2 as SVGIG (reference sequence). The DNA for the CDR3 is TGTGCCTGGACAGGGCCGGATCGGGAGACCCAGTACTTC. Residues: CAWTGPDRETQYF. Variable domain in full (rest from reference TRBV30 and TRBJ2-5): SQTIHQWPATLVQPVGSPLSLECTVEGTSNPNLYWYRQAAGRGLQLLFYSVGIGQISSEVPQNLSASRPQDRQFILSSKKLLLSDSGFYLCAWTGPDRETQYFGPGTRLLVL.

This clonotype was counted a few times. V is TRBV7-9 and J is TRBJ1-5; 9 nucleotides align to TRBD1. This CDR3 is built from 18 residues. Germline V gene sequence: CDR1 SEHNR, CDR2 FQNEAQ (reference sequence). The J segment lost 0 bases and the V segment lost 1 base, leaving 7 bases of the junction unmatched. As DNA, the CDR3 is TGTGCCAGCAGCTTAGTCCGGGGACAGGGAAATAGCAATCAGCCCCAGCATTTT. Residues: CASSLVRGQGNSNQPQHF.

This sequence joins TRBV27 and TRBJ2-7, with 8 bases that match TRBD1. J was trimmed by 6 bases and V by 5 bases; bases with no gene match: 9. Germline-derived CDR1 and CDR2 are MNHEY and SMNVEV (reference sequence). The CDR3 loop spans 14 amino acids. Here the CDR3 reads CASSRRTGMAEQYV. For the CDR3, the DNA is TGTGCCAGCAGTCGACGGACAGGGATGGCCGAGCAGTACGTC.

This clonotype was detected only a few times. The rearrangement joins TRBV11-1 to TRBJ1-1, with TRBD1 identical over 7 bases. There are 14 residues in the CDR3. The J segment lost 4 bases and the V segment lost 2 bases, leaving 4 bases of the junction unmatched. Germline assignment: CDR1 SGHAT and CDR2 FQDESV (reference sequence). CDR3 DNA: TGTGCCAGCAGCTTAAGCAGGGGGAGCACTGAAGCTTTCTTT. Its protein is CASSLSRGSTEAFF.

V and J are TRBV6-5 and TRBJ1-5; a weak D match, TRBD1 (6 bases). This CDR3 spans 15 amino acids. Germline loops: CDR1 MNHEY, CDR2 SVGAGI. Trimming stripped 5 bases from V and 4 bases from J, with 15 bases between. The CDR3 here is CASSMFRGRNQPQHF. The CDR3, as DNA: TGTGCCAGCAGTATGTTCAGGGGACGAAATCAGCCCCAGCATTTT.

In DNA, the CDR3 is TGTGCCAGCAGTTTCCCATCCCACTATGGCTACACCTTC. Translated: CASSFPSHYGYTF. The chain carries TRBV5-6 and TRBJ1-2, with no clear D. Trimming cost V 5 bases and J 3 bases, with 11 bases left between them. CDR3 length: 13 residues. Germline V CDR1 and CDR2: SGHDT, YYEEEE.

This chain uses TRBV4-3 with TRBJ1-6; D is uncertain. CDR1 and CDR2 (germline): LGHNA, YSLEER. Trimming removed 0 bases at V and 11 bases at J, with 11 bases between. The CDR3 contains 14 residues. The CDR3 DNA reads TGCGCCAGCAGCCAAGAGAGTGTCGGTACACCCCTCCACTTT. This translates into CASSQESVGTPLHF.

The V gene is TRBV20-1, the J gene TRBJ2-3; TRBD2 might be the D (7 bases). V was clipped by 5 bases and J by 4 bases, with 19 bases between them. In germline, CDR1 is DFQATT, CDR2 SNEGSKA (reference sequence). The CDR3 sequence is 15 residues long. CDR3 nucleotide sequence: TGCAGTGCTCCTTCCCCTGGGGGGGCGGCAGATACGCAGTATTTT. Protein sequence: CSAPSPGGAADTQYF.

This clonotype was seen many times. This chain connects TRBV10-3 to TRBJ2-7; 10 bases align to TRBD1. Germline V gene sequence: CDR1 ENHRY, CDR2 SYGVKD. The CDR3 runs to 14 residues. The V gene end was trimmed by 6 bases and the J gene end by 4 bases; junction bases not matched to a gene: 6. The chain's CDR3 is CAIRVSGQGYEQYF. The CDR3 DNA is TGTGCCATCAGGGTTTCGGGACAGGGGTACGAGCAGTACTTC.

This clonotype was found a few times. CDR3 region: CASSPEGGGAADETQYF. In nucleotides, the CDR3 is TGTGCCAGCAGCCCAGAAGGCGGGGGGGCCGCGGATGAGACCCAGTACTTC. The rearrangement links TRBV9 to TRBJ2-5, with 9 bases identical to TRBD2. The CDR3 is 17 residues long. The V gene's germline CDR1 is SGDLS and CDR2 YYNGEE. V dropped 4 bases and J dropped 5; count of bases not matched to a gene: 15.

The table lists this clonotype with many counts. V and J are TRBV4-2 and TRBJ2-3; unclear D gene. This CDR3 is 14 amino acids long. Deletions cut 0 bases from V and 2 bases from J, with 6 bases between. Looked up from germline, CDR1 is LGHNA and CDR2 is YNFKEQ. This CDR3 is CASSQDLVTDTQYF. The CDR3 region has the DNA TGTGCCAGCAGCCAAGATTTGGTCACAGATACGCAGTATTTT.

The CDR3 spells CSASWNPTTNHEQYF. The CDR3 bases are TGCAGTGCTAGTTGGAACCCAACCACGAACCACGAGCAGTACTTC. This chain connects TRBV20-1 to TRBJ2-7; D ambiguous. Per the germline V gene, CDR1 is DFQATT and CDR2 is SNEGSKA (reference sequence). This CDR3 spans 15 amino acids. Trimming pared 3 bases from V and 5 bases from J, leaving 20 bases between.

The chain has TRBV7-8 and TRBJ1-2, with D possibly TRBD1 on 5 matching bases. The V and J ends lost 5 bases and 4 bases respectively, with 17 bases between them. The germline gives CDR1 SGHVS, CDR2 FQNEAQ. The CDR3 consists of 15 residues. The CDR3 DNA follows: TGTGCCAGCAGCCCACAAACCGGGACCGGCTATGGCTACACCTTC. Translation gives CASSPQTGTGYGYTF.

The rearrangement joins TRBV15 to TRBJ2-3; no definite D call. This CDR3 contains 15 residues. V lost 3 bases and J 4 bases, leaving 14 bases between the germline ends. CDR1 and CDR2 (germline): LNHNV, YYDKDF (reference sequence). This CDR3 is CATSSRGVVPDTQYF. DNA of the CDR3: TGTGCCACCAGCAGCCGAGGAGTGGTCCCAGATACGCAGTATTTT. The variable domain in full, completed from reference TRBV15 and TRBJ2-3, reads DAMVIQNPRYQVTQFGKPVTLSCSQTLNHNVMYWYQQKSSQAPKLLFHYYDKDFNNEADTPDNFQSRRPNTSFCFLDIRSPGLGDTAMYLCATSSRGVVPDTQYFGPGTRLTVL.

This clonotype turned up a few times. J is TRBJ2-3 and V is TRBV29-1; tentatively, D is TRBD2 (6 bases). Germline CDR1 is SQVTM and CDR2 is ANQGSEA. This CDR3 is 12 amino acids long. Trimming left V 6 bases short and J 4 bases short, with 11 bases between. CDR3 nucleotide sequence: TGCAGCGTATTGGAGGGGCCAGATACGCAGTATTTT. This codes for CSVLEGPDTQYF.

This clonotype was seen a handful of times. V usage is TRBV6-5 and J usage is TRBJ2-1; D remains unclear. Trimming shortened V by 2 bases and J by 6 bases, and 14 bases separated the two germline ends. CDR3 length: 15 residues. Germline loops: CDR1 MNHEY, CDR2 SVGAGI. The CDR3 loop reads CASSYGQAIGNEQFF. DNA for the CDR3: TGTGCCAGCAGTTACGGCCAGGCGATAGGCAATGAGCAGTTCTTC.

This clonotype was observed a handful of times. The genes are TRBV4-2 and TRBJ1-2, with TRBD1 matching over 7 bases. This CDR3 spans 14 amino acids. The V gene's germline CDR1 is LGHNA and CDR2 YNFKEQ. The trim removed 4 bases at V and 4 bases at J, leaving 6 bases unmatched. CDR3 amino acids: CASSPPRGVYGYTF. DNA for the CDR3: TGTGCCAGCAGCCCTCCCAGGGGGGTCTATGGCTACACCTTC.